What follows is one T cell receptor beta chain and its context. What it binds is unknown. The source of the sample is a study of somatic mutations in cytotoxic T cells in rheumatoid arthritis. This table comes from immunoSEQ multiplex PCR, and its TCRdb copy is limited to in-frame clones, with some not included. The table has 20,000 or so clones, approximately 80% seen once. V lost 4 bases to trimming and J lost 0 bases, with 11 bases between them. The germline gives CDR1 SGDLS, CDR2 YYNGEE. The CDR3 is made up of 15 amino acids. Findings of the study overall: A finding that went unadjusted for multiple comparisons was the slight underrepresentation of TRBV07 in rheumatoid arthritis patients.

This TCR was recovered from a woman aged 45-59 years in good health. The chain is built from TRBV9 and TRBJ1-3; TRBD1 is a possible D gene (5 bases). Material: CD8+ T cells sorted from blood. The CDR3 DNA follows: TGTGCCAGCAGCTCTCCGGGGGGCTCTGGAAACACCATATATTTT. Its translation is CASSSPGGSGNTIYF.